These 28 T cell receptor beta chains were sequenced from one sample in a study of OX40 agonist ivuxolimab in advanced cancers. Method: immunoSEQ multiplex PCR; TCRdb's copy keeps in-frame clones and lacks some. The top ten clones hold 16% of a sample with around 60,000 clones, around 87% of them seen once. Sample: CD4+ or CD8+ T cells sorted from blood, taken in a trial of the OX40 agonist ivuxolimab. The receptors stem from an adult with an advanced solid tumor such as melanoma, head and neck, liver or kidney cancer.

This rearrangement joins TRBV4-1 to TRBJ1-2; D unresolved. This CDR3 spans 13 amino acids. V lost 4 bases and J 3 bases, leaving 9 bases between the germline ends. The V gene's germline CDR1 is MGHRA and CDR2 YSYEKL. In nucleotides, the CDR3 is TGCGCCAGCAGCCGCGGCGCTGACTATGGCTACACCTTC. It is translated as CASSRGADYGYTF.

On this clone: One end of the junction varies from germline; a read error may be responsible. The V and J genes are TRBV6-6 and TRBJ2-7; 12 bases map to TRBD2. Per the germline V gene, CDR1 is MNHNY and CDR2 is SVGAGI (reference sequence). The CDR3 is made up of 13 amino acids. CDR3 in DNA: TGTGCCAGCAGGAGATCGGGACTAGCGGGCTACCACTTC. Residues: CASRRSGLAGYHF.

CDR3 in amino acids: CASSLAEPKKEFF. For the CDR3, the DNA is TGTGCCAGCTCCCTAGCGGAGCCCAAGAAAGAGTTCTTC. The gene calls are TRBV18 and TRBJ2-1; TRBD2 matches 7 bases. Trimming at V came to 6 bases and at J to 14 bases, leaving 13 bases not matched to a gene. CDR3 length: 13 residues. Germline V CDR1 and CDR2: KGHSH, LQKENI.

This sequence joins TRBV2 and TRBJ1-5, with 7 bases that match TRBD1. The CDR3 covers 13 residues. The germline gives CDR1 SNHLY, CDR2 FYNNEI. Trimming removed 11 bases from V and 6 bases from J; junction bases left unmatched: 10. CDR3 DNA sequence: TGTGCCCGAGGGGGCAGGGGGAGTCAGCCCCAGCATTTT. Its translation: CARGGRGSQPQHF.

The chain links TRBV7-6 to TRBJ2-7, with a tentative D call TRBD1 (6 bases). Germline loops: CDR1 SGHVS, CDR2 FNYEAQ. The CDR3 consists of 15 residues. V dropped 3 bases and J dropped 2 bases, with 14 bases sitting between them. CDR3 sequence: CASSFNRDITYEQYF. CDR3 sequence (DNA): TGTGCCAGCAGCTTTAACCGGGACATAACCTACGAGCAGTACTTC.

The chain links TRBV19 to TRBJ1-5; D is unclear. The V end was cut by 1 base, the J end by 0 bases, with 7 bases between. Germline V gives CDR1 LNHDA, CDR2 SQIVND (reference sequence). CDR3 length: 15 residues. DNA of the CDR3: TGTGCCAGTAGTATAGGAGGTTATAGCAATCAGCCCCAGCATTTT. It is translated as CASSIGGYSNQPQHF.

This clone was seen more than once but under ten times. The rearrangement uses TRBV5-6 and TRBJ1-5, with a tentative D call TRBD1 (6 bases). Germline V gene sequence: CDR1 SGHDT, CDR2 YYEEEE. V gave up 3 bases and J gave up 6 bases, with 16 bases separating them. CDR3 length: 15 residues. DNA for the CDR3: TGTGCCAGCAGCTGGGGCCAGGGGAAGGGTCAGCCCCAGCATTTT. Amino acid sequence: CASSWGQGKGQPQHF. Drawing the rest from reference TRBV5-6 and TRBJ1-5, the complete variable domain is DAGVTQSPTHLIKTRGQQVTLRCSPKSGHDTVSWYQQALGQGPQFIFQYYEEEERQRGNFPDRFSGHQFPNYSSELNVNALLLGDSALYLCASSWGQGKGQPQHFGDGTRLSIL.

This clone was counted once. J is TRBJ1-4 and V is TRBV2, with D uncertain. There are 14 residues in the CDR3. V was pared by 6 bases and J by 2 bases, with 10 bases between. The germline CDR1 and CDR2 sequences are SNHLY and FYNNEI. The CDR3 loop reads CASSGLRTNEKLFF. The CDR3 DNA is TGTGCCAGCAGCGGCCTGCGCACTAATGAAAAACTGTTTTTT. Combining the CDR3 with reference TRBV2 and TRBJ1-4 gives the whole variable domain EPEVTQTPSHQVTQMGQEVILRCVPISNHLYFYWYRQILGQKVEFLVSFYNNEISEKSEIFDDQFSVERPDGSNFTLKIRSTKLEDSAMYFCASSGLRTNEKLFFGSGTQLSVL.

The chain employs TRBV11-3 and TRBJ2-1; 9 positions match TRBD2. V shed 5 bases, J shed 9 bases, and the junction held 14 bases outside the gene matches. Germline lookup yields CDR1 SGHNT and CDR2 YENEEA. This CDR3 contains 16 residues. CDR3 nucleotides: TGTGCCAGCAGCAGCCCGGGGGCGGGAGGGCCCGGTGAGCAGTTCTTC. It codes for CASSSPGAGGPGEQFF. The variable domain in full, with the rest retrieved from reference TRBV11-3 and TRBJ2-1, is EAGVVQSPRYKIIEKKQPVAFWCNPISGHNTLYWYLQNLGQGPELLIRYENEEAVDDSQLPKDRFSAERLKGVDSTLKIQPAELGDSAVYLCASSSPGAGGPGEQFFGPGTRLTVL.

J is TRBJ2-4 and V is TRBV7-2; D is unclear. CDR1 and CDR2 from the germline V gene are SGHTA and FQGNSA. V was clipped by 5 bases and J by 5 bases, with 16 bases between them. The CDR3 loop spans 15 amino acids. In DNA, the CDR3 is TGTGCCAGCAGCCCCCAGAACTTAGCTCAAAACATTCAGTACTTC. It translates to CASSPQNLAQNIQYF.

This clone has more than one count but fewer than ten. V usage is TRBV7-9 and J usage is TRBJ1-5; 7 positions match TRBD1. This CDR3 contains 15 residues. Germline lookup yields CDR1 SEHNR and CDR2 FQNEAQ (reference sequence). The V gene end was trimmed by 6 bases and the J gene end by 0 bases; junction bases not matched to a gene: 5. DNA of the CDR3: TGTGCCAGCAGTCGGACAGGAAATAGCAATCAGCCCCAGCATTTT. This gives the protein CASSRTGNSNQPQHF. Supplemented by reference TRBV7-9 and TRBJ1-5, the full variable domain reads DTGVSQNPRHKITKRGQNVTFRCDPISEHNRLYWYRQTLGQGPEFLTYFQNEAQLEKSRLLSDRFSAERPKGSFSTLEIQRTEQGDSAMYLCASSRTGNSNQPQHFGDGTRLSIL.

In its sample, this clone was seen a few times. This chain uses TRBV5-1 with TRBJ1-4; tentative D call: TRBD1 (5 bases). V was trimmed by 4 bases and J by 5 bases, leaving 33 bases between them. Germline V gene sequence: CDR1 SGHRS, CDR2 YFSETQ. This CDR3 region has 21 residues. CDR3 sequence reads: CASSPDSLAPLDSRLNEKLFF. The CDR3 nucleotides read TGCGCCAGCAGCCCTGACTCACTTGCCCCACTCGACAGCCGACTAAATGAAAAACTGTTTTTT.

The genes are TRBV19 and TRBJ1-1; no firm D call. Trimming cost V 5 bases and J 1 base, with 8 bases left between them. The CDR3 contains 13 residues. CDR1 and CDR2 (germline): LNHDA, SQIVND (reference sequence). The CDR3 is CASSYGWNTEAFF. The DNA for the CDR3 is TGTGCCAGTAGTTACGGATGGAACACTGAAGCTTTCTTT.

V and J are TRBV14 and TRBJ1-5; 7 bases are shared with TRBD1. There are 16 residues in the CDR3. Germline V CDR1 and CDR2: SGHDN, FVKESK. V lost 1 base and J lost 6; bases outside the gene matches: 9. CDR3: CASSQVQGSTVQPQHF. The DNA for the CDR3 is TGTGCCAGCAGCCAAGTACAGGGGTCCACTGTTCAGCCCCAGCATTTT.

The V gene is TRBV10-3, the J gene TRBJ2-1; D possibly matches TRBD1 or TRBD2 (6 bases each). The CDR3 has 15 amino acids. The V end was cut by 7 bases, the J end by 8 bases, with 21 bases between. From germline, CDR1 is ENHRY and CDR2 SYGVKD. CDR3 loop: CAITPQGTSGHEQFF. DNA for the CDR3: TGTGCCATCACTCCCCAGGGGACTTCGGGGCATGAGCAGTTCTTC.

This chain connects TRBV10-3 to TRBJ2-3; possibly TRBD1 for D (6 bases). Per the germline V gene, CDR1 is ENHRY and CDR2 is SYGVKD. CDR3 size: 13 residues. The germline V and J ends were trimmed by 2 bases and 8 bases, with 11 bases remaining between them. The CDR3 loop reads CAISEPDSATQYF. CDR3 coding DNA: TGTGCCATCAGTGAGCCGGACAGCGCTACGCAGTATTTT.

The rearrangement uses TRBV27 and TRBJ1-6, with D unresolved. The V end was cut by 6 bases, the J end by 7 bases, with 16 bases between. Germline-derived CDR1 and CDR2 are MNHEY and SMNVEV (reference sequence). The CDR3 is 15 residues long. In DNA, the CDR3 is TGTGCCAGCAGCCCCCCGCGGGTCAGGAATTCACCCCTCCACTTT. It specifies CASSPPRVRNSPLHF.

The chain carries TRBV7-6 and TRBJ2-5; D gene uncertain. V lost 4 bases to trimming and J lost 5 bases, with 26 bases between them. Germline assignment: CDR1 SGHVS and CDR2 FNYEAQ. The CDR3 covers 18 residues. The CDR3 sequence: CASSYPLDLIASRETQYF. In DNA, the CDR3 is TGTGCCAGCAGCTACCCGTTGGACCTGATAGCTAGTCGCGAGACCCAGTACTTC.

The chain is built from TRBV9 and TRBJ2-2; D not resolved. Trimming stripped 6 bases from V and 3 bases from J, with 3 bases between. The CDR3 is made up of 11 amino acids. CDR1 is SGDLS, CDR2 YYNGEE, per germline. For the CDR3, the DNA is TGTGCCAGCAACCACACCGGGGAGCTGTTTTTT. Its translation is CASNHTGELFF.

The genes are TRBV11-3 and TRBJ2-3, with D maybe TRBD1 (5 bases). V lost 2 bases to trimming and J lost 2 bases, with 8 bases between them. The germline gives CDR1 SGHNT, CDR2 YENEEA. The CDR3 extends over 14 amino acids. The CDR3 region has the DNA TGTGCCAGCAGCTTACAGGGCCCCACAGATACGCAGTATTTT. Its protein product is CASSLQGPTDTQYF.

In its sample, this clone was seen a few times. The chain carries TRBV6-1 and TRBJ2-7; D not resolved. CDR1 is MNHNS and CDR2 is SASEGT in the germline V gene. V was cut by 2 bases and J by 2 bases, with 13 bases left in between. The CDR3 runs 15 residues. CDR3 DNA: TGTGCCAGCAGTGAATTAGGTAGCAGAGCCTACGAGCAGTACTTC. It yields the protein CASSELGSRAYEQYF.

V is TRBV4-1 and J is TRBJ2-7; D is unclear. The CDR3 is made up of 15 amino acids. Trimming pared 0 bases from V and 2 bases from J, leaving 11 bases between. The germline V gene has CDR1 MGHRA and CDR2 YSYEKL. CDR3 nucleotide sequence: TGCGCCAGCAGCCAAGATGGCAGGAGTGCCTACGAGCAGTACTTC. It codes for CASSQDGRSAYEQYF.

This clone has a single count. The chain joins TRBV27 to TRBJ1-2, with D tentatively TRBD1 (6 bases). Trimming took 2 bases from V and 4 from J, leaving 11 bases between them. Looked up from germline, CDR1 is MNHEY and CDR2 is SMNVEV (reference sequence). The CDR3 spans 14 residues. The CDR3 coding sequence is TGTGCCAGCAGTTTACAGGGGAGTGCCTATGGCTACACCTTC. This translates into CASSLQGSAYGYTF.

The chain joins TRBV19 to TRBJ2-3; 9 bases line up with TRBD1. CDR1 is LNHDA, CDR2 SQIVND, per germline (reference sequence). The CDR3 spans 16 residues. V was clipped by 7 bases and J by 4 bases; unmatched bases: 12. CDR3 DNA: TGTGCCAGTACCACCCGCGGACAGGGGAGATCAGATACGCAGTATTTT. Translation: CASTTRGQGRSDTQYF.

The chain carries TRBV5-1 and TRBJ2-5; 16 nucleotides agree with TRBD2. TRBJ2-7 explains the end of the DNA better; the J call may be wrong. The CDR3 contains 16 residues. Germline-derived CDR1 and CDR2 are SGHRS and YFSETQ. The CDR3 bases are TGCGCCAGCAGCACGGGACTAGCGGGAGGGGACACCGAGCAGTACTTC. Residues: CASSTGLAGGDTEQYF.

This clone came up once. The rearrangement uses TRBV28 and TRBJ2-7; no clear D gene. This CDR3 has 12 residues. The germline CDR1 and CDR2 sequences are MDHEN and SYDVKM. V was pared by 5 bases and J by 3 bases, with 8 bases between. The CDR3 loop reads CASSQRIYEQYF. The CDR3, as DNA: TGTGCCAGCAGTCAGAGAATCTACGAGCAGTACTTC.

CDR3 in amino acids: CASSPQGTGANVLTF. As DNA, the CDR3 is TGCGCCAGCAGTCCCCAGGGAACTGGGGCCAACGTCCTGACTTTC. V and J are TRBV10-1 and TRBJ2-6; D is perhaps TRBD1 (5 bases). The CDR3 consists of 15 residues. V lost 5 bases and J 2 bases, leaving 10 bases between the germline ends. Germline loops: CDR1 WNHNN, CDR2 SYGVQD (reference sequence).

The chain uses TRBV7-9 and TRBJ2-7; 13 bases align to TRBD2. The CDR3 is 14 residues long. V lost 5 bases to trimming and J lost 6 bases; unmatched junction nucleotides: 4. From germline, CDR1 is SEHNR and CDR2 FQNEAQ (reference sequence). In DNA, the CDR3 is TGTGCCAGCAGCCAAGGACTAGCGGGAGCCGAGCAGTACTTC. Translating gives CASSQGLAGAEQYF.